A single sample gave rise to the 26 T cell receptor beta chains below, sequenced in a study of control samples from healthy donors and cancer patients. Assay used: immunoSEQ multiplex PCR; TCRdb lists only in-frame clones, some missing. The top ten hold about 2.4% of the sample, which has about 52,000 clones, 85% to 95% seen once. Sequencing input: blood. The receptors were sampled from a man aged 30 to 45 in good health.

V and J are TRBV3-1 (or the pseudogene TRBV3-2) and TRBJ1-1; no reliable D call. The CDR3 sequence is 13 residues long. CDR1 and CDR2 (germline): LGHDT, YNNKEL (reference sequence). V lost 0 bases, J lost 4 bases, and 6 bases lay in between. CDR3 sequence: CASSQDLGTEAFF. CDR3 DNA: TGTGCCAGCAGCCAAGATTTGGGCACTGAAGCTTTCTTT.

This chain uses TRBV28 with TRBJ1-1; D remains unclear. This CDR3 has 13 amino acids. The germline CDR1 and CDR2 sequences are MDHEN and SYDVKM. V was trimmed by 2 bases and J by 3 bases, leaving 7 bases between them. CDR3 sequence: CASSLPQYTEAFF. The CDR3 DNA follows: TGTGCCAGCAGTTTACCCCAGTACACTGAAGCTTTCTTT. Using reference TRBV28 and TRBJ1-1 for the parts outside the CDR3, the full variable domain is DVKVTQSSRYLVKRTGEKVFLECVQDMDHENMFWYRQDPGLGLRLIYFSYDVKMKEKGDIPEGYSVSREKKERFSLILESASTNQTSMYLCASSLPQYTEAFFGQGTRLTVV.

The V gene is TRBV6-6, the J gene TRBJ2-7; 8 positions agree with TRBD1. From germline, CDR1 is MNHNY and CDR2 SVGAGI (reference sequence). The CDR3 spans 15 residues. The V gene end was trimmed by 2 bases and the J gene end by 6 bases; junction bases not matched to a gene: 9. The CDR3 nucleotides read TGTGCCAGCAGTTACCCTCCGGACAGGGTGATCGAGCAGTACTTC. As protein: CASSYPPDRVIEQYF.

The genes are TRBV6-4 and TRBJ1-4, with TRBD1 as a possible D gene (5 bases). V was pared by 2 bases and J by 5 bases, with 12 bases between. Germline loops: CDR1 MRHNA, CDR2 SNTAGT. CDR3 length equals 15 residues. CDR3 sequence reads: CASSDRPGPNEKLFF. CDR3 sequence (DNA): TGTGCCAGCAGTGACCGACCGGGACCCAATGAAAAACTGTTTTTT.

The rearrangement joins TRBV14 to TRBJ2-2; no definite D call. Looked up from germline, CDR1 is SGHDN and CDR2 is FVKESK. This CDR3 is 16 amino acids long. Trimming pared 2 bases from V and 2 bases from J, leaving 12 bases between. CDR3 DNA sequence: TGTGCCAGCAGCCAATTCCGCCCCGCTAACACCGGGGAGCTGTTTTTT. It codes for CASSQFRPANTGELFF.

The rearrangement joins TRBV6-5 to TRBJ2-2; D is unclear. The CDR3 is 14 residues long. Germline V gene data show CDR1 as MNHEY and CDR2 as SVGAGI. The V and J ends lost 4 bases and 4 bases respectively, with 10 bases between them. The CDR3: CASSFLSPTGELFF. As DNA, the CDR3 is TGTGCCAGCAGTTTTCTAAGCCCCACCGGGGAGCTGTTTTTT.

This clone has only one observation. The gene calls are TRBV6-5 and TRBJ1-2; TRBD1 agrees at 10 bases. The CDR3 covers 15 residues. CDR1 and CDR2 from the germline V gene are MNHEY and SVGAGI. V trimming: 6 bases; J trimming: 5 bases; junction bases outside the gene matches: 9. CDR3 loop: CASRATGGVEYGYTF. Here the CDR3 DNA reads TGTGCCAGCAGGGCGACAGGGGGCGTAGAGTATGGCTACACCTTC.

The rearrangement joins TRBV6-6 to TRBJ2-7, with D unclear. The CDR3 sequence is 13 residues long. V was shortened by 6 bases and J by 4 bases, with 13 bases between the two germline ends. In germline, CDR1 is MNHNY, CDR2 SVGAGI (reference sequence). CDR3 DNA sequence: TGTGCCAGCAGCTTTACGCGTGATTACGAGCAGTACTTC. Its translation is CASSFTRDYEQYF.

This chain joins TRBV5-1 and TRBJ2-2; D remains ambiguous. There are 14 residues in the CDR3. Trimming pared 2 bases from V and 3 bases from J, leaving 8 bases between. CDR1 SGHRS and CDR2 YFSETQ come from the germline V gene. The CDR3 here is CASSFRADTGELFF. Here the CDR3 DNA reads TGCGCCAGCAGCTTCCGAGCAGACACCGGGGAGCTGTTTTTT.

The chain uses TRBV5-5 and TRBJ1-1; D is undetermined. With 5 bases removed from V and 0 bases from J, the gap between germline ends came to 5 bases. CDR1 is SGHKS and CDR2 is YYEKEE in the germline V gene (reference sequence). The CDR3 has 12 residues. CDR3 DNA: TGTGCCAGCAGAAGAATGAACACTGAAGCTTTCTTT. Translated: CASRRMNTEAFF.

The genes are TRBV6-2 or TRBV6-3 and TRBJ2-4; D not certain. CDR1 MNHEY and CDR2 SVGEGT come from the germline V gene. Trimming removed 0 bases at V and 2 bases at J, with 14 bases between. The CDR3 loop spans 17 amino acids. The CDR3 DNA follows: TGTGCCAGCAGTTACTCGGCGCAGGCCCTCCCCAAAAACATTCAGTACTTC. Its translation is CASSYSAQALPKNIQYF.

The sample holds one count of this clone. The chain combines TRBV6-6 with TRBJ2-7; 7 bases are a match to TRBD2. Germline CDR1 and CDR2: MNHNY and SVGAGI (reference sequence). The CDR3 covers 14 residues. J gave up 6 bases and V 4 bases, and 9 bases lay outside the gene matches. This CDR3 is CASSFLAGVSEQYF. CDR3 bases: TGTGCCAGCAGTTTCCTTGCGGGAGTCTCCGAGCAGTACTTC.

The genes are TRBV28 and TRBJ1-6; 7 bases match TRBD1. The length of the CDR3 is 15 residues. Germline CDR1 reads MDHEN; CDR2 reads SYDVKM. The V segment lost 5 bases and the J segment 9 bases; nucleotides outside the gene matches: 10. DNA for the CDR3: TGTGCCAGCAGTACGACAGGGAAAGGAATTTCACCCCTCCACTTT. Encoded protein: CASSTTGKGISPLHF.

This chain connects TRBV10-3 to TRBJ2-5; TRBD2 matches at 15 bases. The CDR3 totals 17 residues. The junction had 3 bases not matched to a gene; V was cut back by 0 bases and J by 4 bases. Germline loops: CDR1 ENHRY, CDR2 SYGVKD. The CDR3 coding sequence is TGTGCCATCAGTGAGTCGAGGGGACTAGCGGGAGGAGAGACCCAGTACTTC. Translated: CAISESRGLAGGETQYF.

The rearrangement joins TRBV24-1 to TRBJ1-2, with 7 bases lining up with TRBD1. The CDR3 contains 12 residues. Losses at the gene ends were 9 bases for V and 4 bases for J; bases not matched to a gene: 4. The germline gives CDR1 KGHDR, CDR2 SFDVKD. The chain's CDR3 is CATYDRVYGYTF. CDR3 coding DNA: TGTGCCACCTACGACAGGGTCTATGGCTACACCTTC.

V is TRBV19 and J is TRBJ1-5; tentative D call: TRBD1 (6 bases). V was trimmed by 4 bases and J by 1 base, leaving 8 bases between them. Germline-derived CDR1 and CDR2 are LNHDA and SQIVND (reference sequence). This CDR3 has 14 residues. The chain's CDR3 is CASSTGESNQPQHF. CDR3 DNA sequence: TGTGCCAGTAGTACAGGGGAGAGCAATCAGCCCCAGCATTTT.

CDR3 amino acids: CASSEMGLPLNQPQHF. In nucleotides, the CDR3 is TGTGCCAGCAGTGAGATGGGGCTCCCCCTCAATCAGCCCCAGCATTTT. The chain carries TRBV2 and TRBJ1-5; tentatively, D is TRBD1 (5 bases). This CDR3 has 16 residues. Germline CDR1 and CDR2: SNHLY and FYNNEI. The V end lost 3 bases, the J end lost 3 bases, and 15 bases lay between the germline ends. Supplemented by reference TRBV2 and TRBJ1-5, the full variable domain reads EPEVTQTPSHQVTQMGQEVILRCVPISNHLYFYWYRQILGQKVEFLVSFYNNEISEKSEIFDDQFSVERPDGSNFTLKIRSTKLEDSAMYFCASSEMGLPLNQPQHFGDGTRLSIL.

This clone was seen just once. This sequence joins TRBV5-1 and TRBJ2-7, with TRBD2 matching 7 bases. The ends lost 2 bases at V and 3 bases at J; junction bases unmatched: 8. The CDR3 consists of 15 residues. CDR1 is SGHRS and CDR2 is YFSETQ in the germline V gene. CDR3 in amino acids: CASSFSAGLNYEQYF. CDR3 coding DNA: TGCGCCAGCAGCTTCTCAGCGGGACTTAACTACGAGCAGTACTTC.

The chain has TRBV20-1 and TRBJ2-1; TRBD2 might be the D (6 bases). CDR1 is DFQATT and CDR2 is SNEGSKA in the germline V gene (reference sequence). Trimming cost V 3 bases and J 0 bases, with 9 bases left between them. The CDR3 loop spans 14 amino acids. The CDR3 sequence: CSASFGSSYNEQFF. CDR3 DNA: TGCAGTGCTAGTTTCGGGAGCTCCTACAATGAGCAGTTCTTC.

This chain uses TRBV9 with TRBJ2-3; 7 bases are shared with TRBD2. The CDR3 has 16 amino acids. V lost 1 base, J lost 0 bases, and 5 bases stayed unmatched. CDR1 is SGDLS, CDR2 YYNGEE, per germline. In DNA, the CDR3 is TGTGCCAGCAGCGTAAGAAGCGGGACTAGCACAGATACGCAGTATTTT. Its protein product is CASSVRSGTSTDTQYF.

This clone was recorded only once. This chain joins TRBV12-3 or TRBV12-4 and TRBJ1-5; D remains ambiguous. The CDR3 is 11 amino acids. V was clipped by 7 bases and J by 5 bases, with 6 bases between them. The CDR3 region has the DNA TGTGCCAGCATTGATCATCAGCCCCAGCATTTT. This sequence encodes CASIDHQPQHF.

V usage is TRBV7-2 and J usage is TRBJ2-2; TRBD2 is a possible D gene (5 bases). V was shortened by 5 bases and J by 5 bases, with 15 bases between the two germline ends. This CDR3 is 15 amino acids long. CDR1 is SGHTA, CDR2 FQGNSA, per germline. CDR3 coding DNA: TGTGCCAGCAGCCGCTCGCGGAGAGGGACCGGGGAGCTGTTTTTT. Translation: CASSRSRRGTGELFF.

Concerning this clone: The sample holds other DNA sequences that translate to the same CDR3. The chain uses TRBV12-3 or TRBV12-4 and TRBJ1-6; weak D call: TRBD1 (5 bases). This CDR3 is 13 amino acids long. The ends were cut back, 3 bases at V and 7 bases at J, with 7 bases in the middle. CDR3 residues: CASSLGGNSPLHF. CDR3 coding DNA: TGTGCCAGCAGTTTGGGGGGGAATTCACCCCTCCACTTT.

This chain links TRBV7-9 with TRBJ2-2; the D gene is possibly TRBD2 (6 bases). The CDR3 totals 15 residues. Germline V gives CDR1 SEHNR, CDR2 FQNEAQ (reference sequence). Trimming shortened V by 5 bases and J by 5 bases, and 15 bases separated the two germline ends. The CDR3 coding sequence is TGTGCCAGCAGCAAACCCGGGACTGAAACCGGGGAGCTGTTTTTT. Protein sequence: CASSKPGTETGELFF.

J is TRBJ2-3 and V is TRBV29-1; TRBD1 is a possible D gene (6 bases). Germline V CDR1 and CDR2: SQVTM, ANQGSEA. The CDR3 is 16 amino acids. The germline V and J ends were trimmed by 0 bases and 1 base, with 14 bases remaining between them. The CDR3 sequence is CSVEDIEGERTDTQYF. The CDR3 coding sequence is TGCAGCGTTGAAGATATTGAGGGGGAACGCACAGATACGCAGTATTTT.

The chain carries TRBV7-9 and TRBJ1-2; D is undetermined. Trimming shortened V by 8 bases and J by 8 bases, and 6 bases separated the two germline ends. The CDR3 covers 9 residues. Germline CDR1 is SEHNR and CDR2 is FQNEAQ (reference sequence). In nucleotides, the CDR3 is TGTGCCAGCGTTGGAGGCTACACCTTC. Translating gives CASVGGYTF.